A selection of T cell receptor beta chains follows, all from one sample in a study of T cell changes during pregnancy in multiple sclerosis. Clones were read by immunoSEQ multiplex PCR, and TCRdb kept only the in-frame ones, dropping some. The table records 55,000 to 70,000 clones, approximately 92% of them present only once. Sequences were derived from CD8+ T cells from peripheral blood mononuclear cells, sampled in the third trimester of pregnancy. All receptors derive from a female donor in good health, enrolled as a control in a pregnancy study. CDR3s include the opening cysteine and the closing phenylalanine or tryptophan. D genes are given only for firm matches. Clone size is not always given. Where it is, it says once, few, many or a class for expanded clones.

J: TRBJ2-7
D: NA
size: NA
V: TRBV30
DNA: TGTGCCTGCGACCGAGGCTACGAGCAGTACTTC
CDR3: CACDRGYEQYF

J: TRBJ2-2
D: TRBD2
size: NA
V: TRBV11-2
DNA: TGTGCCAGCAGCGTTACTAGCGGGGCAACCTCCGCGAACACCGGGGAGCTGTTTTTT
CDR3: CASSVTSGATSANTGELFF

J: TRBJ1-5
D: NA
size: NA
V: TRBV5-6
DNA: TGTGCCAGCAGCATTACAGGATTACGGCAGCCCCAGCATTTT
CDR3: CASSITGLRQPQHF

J: TRBJ2-7
D: NA
size: NA
V: TRBV7-8
DNA: TGTGCCAGCAGCTCCGGGACCAGGGGGGTCGAGCAGTACTTC
CDR3: CASSSGTRGVEQYF

J: TRBJ2-7
D: TRBD1
size: NA
V: TRBV19
DNA: TGTGCCAGTAGTCTCCGTCCCGGGACAGGGTTCGGTTACGAGCAGTACTTC
CDR3: CASSLRPGTGFGYEQYF

J: TRBJ2-7
D: TRBD2
size: NA
V: TRBV13
DNA: TGTGCCAGCAGCCCGACTAGCGCCGACGAGCAGTACTTC
CDR3: CASSPTSADEQYF

J: TRBJ2-5
D: TRBD1
size: NA
V: TRBV9
DNA: TGTGCCAGCAGCCCGGGGACAGGGGGGACACAAGAGACCCAGTACTTC
CDR3: CASSPGTGGTQETQYF

J: TRBJ2-1
D: NA
size: NA
V: TRBV5-6
DNA: TGTGCCAGCAGCTTGGAGCTTGCCGGGCGGGTCGAGCAGTTCTTC
CDR3: CASSLELAGRVEQFF

J: TRBJ1-2
D: TRBD1
size: NA
V: TRBV6-5
DNA: TGTGCCAGCAGGGAAACAGGGGGCAACTATGGCTACACCTTC
CDR3: CASRETGGNYGYTF

J: TRBJ2-5
D: NA
size: NA
V: TRBV2
DNA: TGTGCCAGCAGGGAGGGTGGGTCGTCCCGGGAGACCCAGTACTTC
CDR3: CASREGGSSRETQYF

J: TRBJ1-2
D: NA
size: NA
V: TRBV27
DNA: TGTGCCAGCAGTTCCGGTGCTAACTATGGCTACACCTTC
CDR3: CASSSGANYGYTF

J: TRBJ2-1
D: NA
size: once
V: TRBV9
DNA: TGTGCCAGCGGGCCTTCAGTCTATGAGCAGTTCTTC
CDR3: CASGPSVYEQFF

J: TRBJ2-3
D: TRBD2
size: NA
V: TRBV27
DNA: TGTGCCAGCCACTTAGCAGGACTAGCGGGTCAAACAGATACGCAGTATTTT
CDR3: CASHLAGLAGQTDTQYF

J: TRBJ2-2
D: NA
size: NA
V: TRBV10-3
DNA: TGTGCCATCAGTGAGACCAGCAGACAGGCCGACACCGGGGAGCTGTTTTTT
CDR3: CAISETSRQADTGELFF

J: TRBJ1-6
D: NA
size: NA
V: TRBV5-4
DNA: TGTGCCAGCAGCGATCAGGGGAATTATAATTCACCCCTCCACTTT
CDR3: CASSDQGNYNSPLHF

J: TRBJ1-6
D: TRBD1
size: NA
V: TRBV7-9
DNA: TGTGCCAGCAGCCCACCCGAGGGGGCTAATTCACCCCTCCACTTT
CDR3: CASSPPEGANSPLHF

J: TRBJ1-2
D: TRBD1
size: NA
V: TRBV25-1
DNA: TGTGCCAGCAGTGAATATAATGAGGGGGCTAGATTTTTTGCTGGCTACACCTTC
CDR3: CASSEYNEGARFFAGYTF

J: TRBJ2-5
D: TRBD2
size: NA
V: TRBV29-1
DNA: TGCAGCGTTGACAGCCTAGCGGAAAACCAAGAGACCCAGTACTTC
CDR3: CSVDSLAENQETQYF

J: TRBJ2-7
D: TRBD1
size: NA
V: TRBV27
DNA: TGTGCCAGCAATCCTCTGACCGGGACAGACAACGAGCAGTACTTC
CDR3: CASNPLTGTDNEQYF

J: TRBJ1-1
D: NA
size: once
V: TRBV7-9
DNA: TGTGCCAGCAGCCACGGGTACACTGAAGCTTTCTTT
CDR3: CASSHGYTEAFF

J: TRBJ1-1
D: TRBD1
size: NA
V: TRBV6-5
DNA: TGTGCCAGCAGTTGGACAGGGGCGAACACTGAAGCTTTCTTT
CDR3: CASSWTGANTEAFF

J: TRBJ1-4
D: TRBD1
size: NA
V: TRBV7-2
DNA: TGTGCCAGCAGTTCCGGGACAGGGGGCGAAAAACTGTTTTTT
CDR3: CASSSGTGGEKLFF

J: TRBJ2-7
D: NA
size: NA
V: TRBV4-3
DNA: TGCGCCAGCAGCCAAGCAACAGTTAAAGACTACGAGCAGTACTTC
CDR3: CASSQATVKDYEQYF

J: TRBJ1-3
D: NA
size: once
V: TRBV19
DNA: TGTGCCAGTAGTATAGTGGGCATAGGCACGGACACCATATATTTT
CDR3: CASSIVGIGTDTIYF

J: TRBJ2-7
D: NA
size: NA
V: TRBV4-2
DNA: TGTGCCAGCAGCCAAGAAATATCGTGCCCTTTGTGTTTGGCCAGTCCCTACGAGCAGTACTTC
CDR3: CASSQEISCPLCLASPYEQYF

J: TRBJ1-1
D: NA
size: NA
V: TRBV6-5
DNA: TGTGCCAGCAGTTACTCGGCAGGGGATTTGACTGAAGCTTTCTTT
CDR3: CASSYSAGDLTEAFF

J: TRBJ2-5
D: TRBD2
size: NA
V: TRBV19
DNA: TGTGCCAGTAGTATAACTAGCGGGGGCGGCGAGACCCAGTACTTC
CDR3: CASSITSGGGETQYF

J: TRBJ2-1
D: NA
size: NA
V: TRBV4-3
DNA: TGCGCCAGCAGCCAGGGGGGTTCCAACAATGAGCAGTTCTTC
CDR3: CASSQGGSNNEQFF

J: TRBJ1-2
D: NA
size: NA
V: TRBV5-6
DNA: TGTGCCAGCAGCCCCGTCAGGGTCTATGGCTACACCTTC
CDR3: CASSPVRVYGYTF

J: TRBJ1-5
D: NA
size: NA
V: TRBV6-6
DNA: TGTGCCAGCAGACAGGGAAGTGAGGATCAGCCCCAGCATTTT
CDR3: CASRQGSEDQPQHF

J: TRBJ1-5
D: TRBD1
size: NA
V: TRBV11-2
DNA: TGCCTAGGGACAGGGGCTAATCAGCCCCAGCATTTT
CDR3: CLGTGANQPQHF

J: TRBJ2-3
D: NA
size: NA
V: TRBV30
DNA: TGTGCCAGCAACAGGGTCCTGGGGACAGATACGCAGTATTTT
CDR3: CASNRVLGTDTQYF

J: TRBJ1-2
D: NA
size: NA
V: TRBV2
DNA: TGTGCCAGCAGTGAAGCGCCGGGTAACGGCGGCTACACCTTC
CDR3: CASSEAPGNGGYTF

J: TRBJ2-2
D: NA
size: NA
V: TRBV4-3
DNA: TGCGCCAGCAGGGCTACGGGGGGCGGCGGGGAGCTGTTTTTT
CDR3: CASRATGGGGELFF

J: TRBJ2-7
D: NA
size: NA
V: TRBV30
DNA: TGTGCCTGGGGATCCCCGCGGACAGCCAATCCCTACGAGCAGTACTTC
CDR3: CAWGSPRTANPYEQYF

J: TRBJ2-1
D: NA
size: NA
V: TRBV6-4
DNA: TGTGCCAGCAGTGCTGGGGGGACGTTCAACAATGAGCAGTTCTTC
CDR3: CASSAGGTFNNEQFF

J: TRBJ1-5
D: NA
size: NA
V: TRBV7-9
DNA: TGTGCCAGCAGCGCGGGTGGGGTCAATCAGCCCCAGCATTTT
CDR3: CASSAGGVNQPQHF

J: TRBJ1-2
D: NA
size: NA
V: TRBV2
DNA: TGTGCCAGCATGGGGGGGTATGGCTACACCTTC
CDR3: CASMGGYGYTF

J: TRBJ1-2
D: NA
size: NA
V: TRBV15
DNA: TGTGCCACCAGCACTCCCGGGGGGTGGGATGGCTACACCTTC
CDR3: CATSTPGGWDGYTF

J: TRBJ1-1
D: TRBD1
size: once
V: TRBV7-8
DNA: TGTGCCAGCAGCCCTACACGGACAGGTACTGAAGCTTTCTTT
CDR3: CASSPTRTGTEAFF

J: TRBJ1-2
D: NA
size: NA
V: TRBV11-3
DNA: TGTGCCAGCAGCTTAGCACAGAGGGAAATGGATGGCTACACCTTC
CDR3: CASSLAQREMDGYTF

J: TRBJ2-5
D: NA
size: NA
V: TRBV4-1
DNA: TGCGCCAGCAGCCAAGACCGGGAGACCCAGTACTTC
CDR3: CASSQDRETQYF

J: TRBJ2-7
D: TRBD1
size: NA
V: TRBV18
DNA: TGTGCCAGCTCATCGTCCCGGGACAGTAGCTCCTACGAGCAGTACTTC
CDR3: CASSSSRDSSSYEQYF

J: TRBJ1-2
D: NA
size: NA
V: TRBV4-3
DNA: TGCGCCAGCAGCCAAGTTGTCACAGATAACTATGGCTACACCTTC
CDR3: CASSQVVTDNYGYTF

J: TRBJ1-3
D: NA
size: once
V: TRBV30
DNA: TGTGCCTGGAGCCCAAGGGGCTCTGGAAACACCATATATTTT
CDR3: CAWSPRGSGNTIYF

J: TRBJ2-5
D: TRBD1
size: NA
V: TRBV9
DNA: TGTGCCAGCAGCGAGGGACAGTCAGGGGGCGAGACCCAGTACTTC
CDR3: CASSEGQSGGETQYF

J: TRBJ1-1
D: NA
size: NA
V: TRBV15
DNA: TGTGCCACCAGCAGAGTAAATCTAAAATTTGAAGCTTTCTTT
CDR3: CATSRVNLKFEAFF

J: TRBJ1-2
D: NA
size: NA
V: TRBV5-1
DNA: TGCGCCAGCAGCTTGGCAGAGGGCGATGGCTACACCTTC
CDR3: CASSLAEGDGYTF

J: TRBJ2-7
D: TRBD2
size: NA
V: TRBV5-4
DNA: TGTGCCAGCAGCAGAACTAGCGGGGGGTCCATCTTC
CDR3: CASSRTSGGSIF

J: TRBJ2-1
D: TRBD1
size: NA
V: TRBV9
DNA: TGTGCCAGCAGCGTAGGTTGGGACAGATCCTACAATGAGCAGTTCTTC
CDR3: CASSVGWDRSYNEQFF

J: TRBJ1-1
D: TRBD1
size: NA
V: TRBV7-2
DNA: TGTGCCAGCAGCCTCCTTCCCGGGACAGGACACACTGAAGCTTTCTTT
CDR3: CASSLLPGTGHTEAFF

J: TRBJ1-5
D: NA
size: NA
V: TRBV12-5
DNA: TGTGCTAGTGGTTTGGTACCAAAGGGACTCAATAGCAATCAGCCCCAGCATTTT
CDR3: CASGLVPKGLNSNQPQHF

J: TRBJ2-5
D: TRBD2
size: NA
V: TRBV7-7
DNA: TGTGCTAGCAGCCGTAGCGGGGGGGCGGGAGAGACCCAGTACTTC
CDR3: CASSRSGGAGETQYF

J: TRBJ2-7
D: TRBD1
size: NA
V: TRBV27
DNA: TGTGCCAGCAGTGACAGGGGCTCCGTCTACGAGCAGTACTTC
CDR3: CASSDRGSVYEQYF

J: TRBJ2-2
D: NA
size: NA
V: TRBV7-2
DNA: TGTGCCAGCAGCCAACTCTTAGCCACCGGGGAGCTGTTTTTT
CDR3: CASSQLLATGELFF